This T cell receptor beta chain derives from a study of metastatic and nonmetastatic thyroid tumors. As processed by the authors: Building a distant-metastasis classifier for papillary thyroid cancer drew on CDR3 differences across clinicopathological groups. Through MiXCR, TCRdb re-clonotyped the PCR reads. TCRdb's processing, not the authors' own work, is the source of the V and J calls. Altogether 25,000 or so clones are present, roughly 15% being singletons, with the ten largest covering 4% to 5%. Treatment of any kind had been given to no patient before thyroid surgery. This clone was seen a handful of times. Possible read error: a much larger clone is one base away. This CDR3 comprises 14 residues. Per germline, CDR1 SQVTM and CDR2 ANQGSEA. V shed 6 bases and J shed 8 bases, with 20 bases lying between them.

The sequenced sample consisted of blood. The V call is TRBV29-1, the J call TRBJ2-1, with D maybe TRBD2 (8 bases). This receptor was identified in a female donor with papillary thyroid cancer or a benign thyroid nodule (not recorded which). Some clones in this sample may be carry-over from other donors' samples. CDR3 in amino acids: CSVRVSGGGDEQFF. The DNA for the CDR3 is TGCAGCGTGAGGGTATCGGGAGGGGGCGATGAGCAGTTCTTC.